This T cell receptor (beta chain) was sequenced during a study of T cell repertoires in cytomegalovirus infection. This clonotype was found once. Its target is unknown. V was cut by 7 bases and J by 1 base, with 11 bases left in between. The CDR3 sequence is 14 residues long. CDR1 is LNHDA, CDR2 SQIVND, per germline (reference sequence). TCRdb reprocessed the reads via MiXCR and lists one record per CDR3 protein. Among about 900,000 distinct CDR3 sequences listed, about a third were seen once. Sequenced material: cultured CD8+ T cells from PBMCs, taken from culture after CMV antigen stimulation. The receptor was isolated from a human donor in good health (CMV status not recorded). Some clones in this sample may be carry-over from other donors' samples. The V gene is TRBV19, the J gene TRBJ1-5; no definite D call. CDR3 bases: TGTGCCAGTACCACAGCTTTCAGCAATCAGCCCCAGCATTTT. Its protein product is CASTTAFSNQPQHF.